A selection of T cell receptor beta chains follows, all from one sample in a study of CD8+CD57+ T cells in acquired aplastic anemia. TCRdb called the reads again in MiXCR, with one record for every CDR3 protein. The repertoire holds about 150,000 distinct CDR3 sequences, with about 52% as singletons. The specimen sequenced was sorted CD4+, CD8+, or CD8+CD57+ T cells (not recorded which) from PBMCs. These receptor sequences come from a human donor with aplastic anemia. CDR3s include the opening cysteine and the closing phenylalanine or tryptophan. A D gene is named only where the DNA matches it firmly. Clone sizes are given selectively: once, few, many, or a class where the clone is expanded.

clone size	CDR3 length	V gene	J gene	D gene	CDR3 protein
NA	12	TRBV7-9	TRBJ2-7	NA	CASGDSGYEQYF
NA	11	TRBV25-1	TRBJ2-1	NA	CASSASSGQFF
NA	11	TRBV20-1	TRBJ2-7	NA	CSARILYEQYF
many	14	TRBV7-9	TRBJ1-1	TRBD1	CASSRTGVNTEAFF
NA	19	TRBV11-1	TRBJ2-6	TRBD1	CASSIPRDSIVFGANVLTF
NA	14	TRBV2	TRBJ2-1	TRBD1	CASKRDRGSDEQFF
NA	15	TRBV2	TRBJ2-1	TRBD2	CASSVSGYSYNEQFF
many	16	TRBV7-6	TRBJ2-5	TRBD2	CASSLEIAGGQETQYF
NA	14	TRBV7-6	TRBJ2-2	TRBD2	CASSLSGNTEELFF
NA	13	TRBV19	TRBJ2-7	NA	CASALATHYEQYF
NA	14	TRBV19	TRBJ1-1	NA	CASSIVGPGVEAFF
many	14	TRBV5-1	TRBJ2-7	NA	CASRPSDSPYEQYF
few	14	TRBV10-2	TRBJ1-5	NA	CASRGDGRNQPQHF
many	13	TRBV19	TRBJ2-7	NA	CASSMGGGYEQYF
many	11	TRBV2	TRBJ2-3	NA	CASIQADTQYF
few	12	TRBV20-1	TRBJ1-2	TRBD1	CSATGGDYGYTF
NA	14	TRBV5-1	TRBJ1-3	NA	CASSTDRTGNTIYF
NA	15	TRBV11-1	TRBJ2-1	TRBD1	CASSLPGQGTDEQFF
few	15	TRBV6-6	TRBJ2-3	NA	CASSYSEGATDMQYF
NA	15	TRBV11-2	TRBJ1-6	NA	CASSLVTSGNSPLHF
many	18	TRBV5-1	TRBJ1-1	NA	CASRLILGAGVKNTEAFF
many	17	TRBV27	TRBJ1-6	NA	CASSQGILSSYNSPLHF
NA	11	TRBV11-1	TRBJ2-5	TRBD1	CASSLGQGGYF
NA	12	TRBV7-8	TRBJ1-5	NA	CASSLPGQPQHF
NA	16	TRBV2	TRBJ2-2	NA	CASLVQGQTNTGELFF
NA	16	TRBV20-1	TRBJ2-5	TRBD2	CSARVGSGRAGETQYF
many	13	TRBV20-1	TRBJ1-1	NA	CSAKISGFTEAFF
many	16	TRBV12-3/TRBV12-4	TRBJ2-6	NA	CASRPTGYSGANVLTF
many	14	TRBV7-9	TRBJ1-2	TRBD1	CASSPSQGAYGYTF
once	14	TRBV19	TRBJ1-5	NA	CASSRQDSNQPQHF
few	14	TRBV6-5	TRBJ1-6	NA	CASSFATENSPLHF
NA	16	TRBV6-5	TRBJ1-1	NA	CASSYVPSTGSPEAFF
NA	15	TRBV4-2	TRBJ2-5	TRBD2	CASSQESGGGETQYF
NA	14	TRBV20-1	TRBJ1-1	NA	CSARRAGGVTEAFF
NA	14	TRBV15	TRBJ2-7	NA	CATSSLGFPDTQYF
NA	15	TRBV10-3	TRBJ1-5	NA	CAISEGWRSNQPQHF
many	13	TRBV20-1	TRBJ2-1	TRBD2	CSARDRGDNEQFF
few	13	TRBV2	TRBJ1-6	NA	CASLGQPPSPLHF
many	15	TRBV19	TRBJ1-2	NA	CASSTPKEGSYGYTF
NA	16	TRBV20-1	TRBJ2-7	TRBD2	CSALVRDRGRAYEQYF
many	12	TRBV7-9	TRBJ1-1	NA	CASSLGQPEAFF
few	15	TRBV25-1	TRBJ2-1	NA	CASGGTGRTYNEQFF
NA	14	TRBV2	TRBJ1-1	TRBD1	CASTGTGGRWEAFF
NA	15	TRBV24-1	TRBJ1-1	TRBD1	CATSDGTGTNTEAFF
NA	13	TRBV7-9	TRBJ2-7	NA	CASSLTGDYEQYF
many	14	TRBV6-1	TRBJ2-1	NA	CASSTTGAYNEQFF
NA	15	TRBV15	TRBJ2-1	NA	CATSRRGGLNEEQFF
NA	14	TRBV20-1	TRBJ2-7	NA	CSASTGGALGEQYF
NA	14	TRBV5-4	TRBJ2-7	NA	CASSLGVVAYEQYF
once	12	TRBV20-1	TRBJ2-3	NA	CSALGTTDTQYF
NA	12	TRBV29-1	TRBJ2-7	NA	CSLATASYEQYF
NA	15	TRBV20-1	TRBJ2-3	TRBD1	CSAPQTGGFTDTQYF
few	16	TRBV7-8	TRBJ2-7	TRBD2	CTSSPTAGGSSYEQYF
many	14	TRBV14	TRBJ1-2	TRBD1	CASSLIPGGDGYTF
many	16	TRBV6-1	TRBJ2-2	TRBD1	CASSLPGQANTGELFF